The TCR beta chain described here comes from a study of T cell changes during pregnancy in multiple sclerosis. Clones were read by immunoSEQ multiplex PCR, and TCRdb kept only the in-frame ones, dropping some. The sample has under 55,000 clones; around 90% are singletons. The germline CDR1 and CDR2 sequences are SEHNR and FQNEAQ (reference sequence). V was shortened by 6 bases and J by 9 bases, with 24 bases between the two germline ends. The CDR3 contains 16 residues. The TCR comes from a female donor in good health, enrolled as a control in a pregnancy study. The J gene is TRBJ2-1, the V gene TRBV7-9; TRBD2 might be the D (6 bases). The sample here was CD4+ T cells from peripheral blood mononuclear cells, taken after pregnancy. The CDR3 protein is CASRPPPRLGKVEQFF. The CDR3, as DNA: TGTGCCAGCAGGCCCCCCCCGAGACTAGGAAAGGTTGAGCAGTTCTTC.